Listed here are 21 T cell receptor beta chains from one sample, sequenced in a study of blood T cell repertoires in COVID-19. Data came from immunoSEQ multiplex PCR; TCRdb stores just in-frame clones and leaves some out. The sample has 300,000 or so clones, about 90% seen once. Sample: peripheral blood. The source of these receptors is a woman in her thirties or forties with acute or convalescent COVID-19.

The V gene is TRBV5-1, the J gene TRBJ2-1; possible D gene TRBD2, 7 bases. Germline V gives CDR1 SGHRS, CDR2 YFSETQ. V dropped 5 bases and J dropped 8 bases, with 23 bases sitting between them. The CDR3 is 16 residues long. This CDR3 reads CASRTFPGGRRDEQFF. CDR3 DNA sequence: TGCGCCAGCAGAACATTCCCGGGGGGCCGAAGGGATGAGCAGTTCTTC.

This clone has only one observation. The J gene is TRBJ2-3, the V gene TRBV12-3 or TRBV12-4, with 10 bases lining up with TRBD1. The CDR3 totals 12 residues. The V gene end was trimmed by 10 bases and the J gene end by 4 bases; junction bases not matched to a gene: 2. CDR3 in amino acids: CATGQGADTQYF. CDR3 nucleotide sequence: TGTGCCACCGGACAGGGGGCAGATACGCAGTATTTT.

The rearrangement uses TRBV25-1 and TRBJ1-3, with 7 bases fitting TRBD1. The CDR3 spans 15 residues. CDR1 is MGHDK, CDR2 SYGVNS, per germline. After removal of 8 bases from V and 3 bases from J, the junction contained 10 bases not matched to a gene. The CDR3 region is CASGLAGQLGNTIYF. The CDR3 nucleotides are TGTGCCAGCGGACTCGCGGGACAGCTTGGAAACACCATATATTTT.

This chain uses TRBV10-3 with TRBJ2-1; perhaps TRBD1 as D (6 bases). Deletions cut 3 bases from V and 7 bases from J, with 13 bases between. This CDR3 region has 14 residues. CDR1 is ENHRY, CDR2 SYGVKD, per germline. Here the CDR3 DNA reads TGTGCCATCAGTGAACAGGGTTCAGGGAATGAGCAGTTCTTC. Its translation: CAISEQGSGNEQFF.

V gene TRBV23-1 combines with J gene TRBJ1-2; weak D call: TRBD1 (6 bases). TRBV23-1 is identified as an open reading frame with a role that is uncertain. Trimming removed 8 bases at V and 5 bases at J, with 21 bases between. The CDR3 length is 15 residues. The CDR3 DNA is TGCGCCAGCGAGAGCTGGGACACCTCGATGTATGGCTACACCTTC. Amino acid sequence: CASESWDTSMYGYTF.

The genes are TRBV4-1 and TRBJ2-5, with D perhaps matching TRBD1 (7 bases). This CDR3 contains 14 residues. CDR1 MGHRA and CDR2 YSYEKL come from the germline V gene. Trimming shortened V by 0 bases and J by 5 bases, and 10 bases separated the two germline ends. CDR3 amino acids: CASSQDPGGETQYF. The CDR3 DNA is TGCGCCAGCAGCCAAGATCCAGGGGGGGAGACCCAGTACTTC.

This clone was counted a single time. At the DNA level, this CDR3 is encoded by other sequences in the same sample as well. This chain uses TRBV5-1 with TRBJ1-2; weak D call: TRBD1 (6 bases). The germline gives CDR1 SGHRS, CDR2 YFSETQ. The germline V and J ends were trimmed by 0 bases and 4 bases, with 10 bases remaining between them. The CDR3 totals 14 residues. The CDR3 region is CASSLVQGSYGYTF. The CDR3, as DNA: TGCGCCAGCAGCTTGGTACAGGGATCCTATGGCTACACCTTC.

This chain links TRBV2 with TRBJ2-3, with TRBD2 identical over 7 bases. Per germline, CDR1 SNHLY and CDR2 FYNNEI. The CDR3 is 14 residues long. V gave up 11 bases and J gave up 4 bases; unmatched junction bases: 12. The CDR3 sequence: CASAPEAGSDTQYF. The CDR3 nucleotides read TGTGCCTCAGCTCCGGAAGCGGGGTCAGATACGCAGTATTTT.

This chain uses TRBV3-1 (or the pseudogene TRBV3-2) with TRBJ2-2; D is undetermined. Germline values: CDR1 LGHDT, CDR2 YNNKEL (reference sequence). This CDR3 comprises 13 residues. V was pared by 1 base and J by 3 bases, with 3 bases between. DNA for the CDR3: TGTGCCAGCAGCCAAGCAGACACCGGGGAGCTGTTTTTT. This encodes CASSQADTGELFF.

The rearrangement joins TRBV27 to TRBJ2-3, with TRBD1 matching 10 bases. Trimming cost V 5 bases and J 4 bases; bases outside gene matches: 9. The CDR3 loop spans 16 amino acids. Germline CDR1 reads MNHEY; CDR2 reads SMNVEV (reference sequence). DNA of the CDR3: TGTGCCAGCAGTCAAGACAGGGGGCGCATTCCAGATACGCAGTATTTT. Its protein product is CASSQDRGRIPDTQYF.

The V gene is TRBV12-3 or TRBV12-4, the J gene TRBJ1-2, with a possible D match to TRBD1 (6 bases). Trimming cost V 6 bases and J 8 bases, with 16 bases left between them. CDR3 length: 13 residues. CDR3 in amino acids: CASSQQGFEGYTF. Here the CDR3 DNA reads TGTGCCAGCAGCCAACAGGGTTTTGAGGGCTACACCTTC.

J is TRBJ2-3 and V is TRBV10-3, with 13 bases matching TRBD2. Losses at the gene ends were 0 bases for V and 4 bases for J; bases not matched to a gene: 4. CDR1 ENHRY and CDR2 SYGVKD come from the germline V gene. The CDR3 contains 17 residues. The CDR3 is CAISESGTSGVADTQYF. The CDR3 bases are TGTGCCATCAGTGAGTCTGGGACTAGCGGGGTGGCAGATACGCAGTATTTT.

As regards this clone: At the DNA level, this CDR3 is encoded by other sequences in the same sample as well. The rearrangement uses TRBV7-9 and TRBJ1-1; D ambiguous. The CDR3 spans 12 residues. Germline values: CDR1 SEHNR, CDR2 FQNEAQ (reference sequence). The V end lost 3 bases, the J end lost 0 bases, and 2 bases lay between the germline ends. The DNA for the CDR3 is TGTGCCAGCAGCTTTATGAACACTGAAGCTTTCTTT. It encodes CASSFMNTEAFF.

The chain carries TRBV18 and TRBJ2-5; 7 nucleotides match TRBD1. The CDR3 spans 14 residues. The trim removed 4 bases at V and 1 base at J, leaving 3 bases unmatched. Germline-derived CDR1 and CDR2 are KGHSH and LQKENI. CDR3 nucleotides: TGTGCCAGCTCACTAGGGACAGCCCAAGAGACCCAGTACTTC. Its translation: CASSLGTAQETQYF.

This chain connects TRBV2 to TRBJ1-1; tentatively, D is TRBD1 (5 bases). V was trimmed by 2 bases and J by 4 bases, leaving 14 bases between them. The germline CDR1 and CDR2 sequences are SNHLY and FYNNEI. The CDR3 has 15 residues. The CDR3 region has the DNA TGTGCCAGCAGTGAACGAAGGGTCGGGGGCACTGAAGCTTTCTTT. Translation gives CASSERRVGGTEAFF.

The rearrangement uses TRBV11-2 and TRBJ1-3; 9 bases align to TRBD1. Trimming at V came to 1 base and at J to 4 bases, leaving 5 bases not matched to a gene. The germline CDR1 and CDR2 sequences are SGHAT and FQNNGV. The CDR3 sequence is 16 residues long. CDR3 nucleotides: TGTGCCAGCAGCTTAGTGGGGACAGGGCGAGGAAACACCATATATTTT. Translating gives CASSLVGTGRGNTIYF.

This sequence joins TRBV7-2 and TRBJ1-3, with D maybe TRBD1 (6 bases). This CDR3 is built from 16 residues. Germline loops: CDR1 SGHTA, CDR2 FQGNSA. V was shortened by 1 base and J by 4 bases, with 14 bases between the two germline ends. The CDR3 region has the DNA TGTGCCAGCAGCTTAGTGGCCCAGGGGTCGGGAAACACCATATATTTT. It translates to CASSLVAQGSGNTIYF.

This clone was recorded only once. The chain links TRBV6-2 or TRBV6-3 to TRBJ2-3; 12 bases line up with TRBD2. V was pared by 2 bases and J by 2 bases, with 2 bases of the junction left unmatched. CDR1 is MNHEY and CDR2 is SVGEGT in the germline V gene. CDR3 length: 16 residues. CDR3 amino acids: CASSYGLAGSTDTQYF. The CDR3 nucleotides are TGTGCCAGCAGTTACGGACTAGCGGGGTCCACAGATACGCAGTATTTT.

With regard to this clone: In the same sample, other DNA sequences code for this CDR3. The V and J genes are TRBV7-2 and TRBJ1-2; TRBD1 matches 11 bases. This CDR3 spans 14 amino acids. In germline, CDR1 is SGHTA, CDR2 FQGNSA. Trimming removed 5 bases from V and 4 bases from J; junction bases left unmatched: 3. CDR3 region: CASSPGTGGYGYTF. For the CDR3, the DNA is TGTGCCAGCAGCCCCGGGACAGGGGGCTATGGCTACACCTTC.

The chain uses TRBV6-5 and TRBJ2-2, with 10 bases identical to TRBD1. Germline V gives CDR1 MNHEY, CDR2 SVGAGI. CDR3 length: 16 residues. Trimming removed 2 bases from V and 7 bases from J; junction bases left unmatched: 7. The CDR3 coding sequence is TGTGCCAGCAGTTACACCGGGACAGGGGATTTCGGGGAGCTGTTTTTT. Translated, it gives CASSYTGTGDFGELFF.

The V call is TRBV5-8, the J call TRBJ1-2; maybe TRBD1 (5 bases). This CDR3 comprises 12 residues. Between the trimmed V and J ends, which lost 0 bases and 13 bases, there was a span of 13 bases. Germline CDR1 SGHTS, CDR2 YDEGEE. This CDR3 is CASSLVGAPGTF. As DNA, the CDR3 is TGTGCCAGCAGCTTGGTTGGGGCCCCTGGCACCTTC.